The rows below give T cell receptor beta chains drawn from one sample of a study of T cell changes during pregnancy in multiple sclerosis. Generated by immunoSEQ multiplex PCR, the TCRdb table keeps only in-frame clones and is missing some. The table shows around 92,000 clones, with 94% occurring only once. This material consisted of peripheral blood, taken in the third trimester of pregnancy. The receptors here all came from a female donor with multiple sclerosis, enrolled in a pregnancy study. Each CDR3 is given with its conserved first and last residue. D genes are given only for firm matches. Clone sizes are given selectively: once, few, many, or a class where the clone is expanded.

>.|.|TRBJ2-7|TRBV18
CASSPQGPTYEQYF
TGTGCCAGCTCACCCCAGGGGCCTACCTACGAGCAGTACTTC
>.|.|TRBJ1-2|TRBV7-6
CASSPASGGAYGYTF
TGTGCCAGCAGCCCCGCTAGCGGGGGCGCCTATGGCTACACCTTC
>TRBD2|.|TRBJ2-7|TRBV27
CASRLAGVYEQYF
TGTGCCAGCAGACTAGCGGGCGTCTACGAGCAGTACTTC
>TRBD1|.|TRBJ1-1|TRBV23-1
CASTPRLQGTEAFF
TGCGCCAGCACTCCCCGGTTACAGGGGACCGAAGCTTTCTTT
>.|.|TRBJ2-1|TRBV5-1
CASSLEPASSYNEQFF
TGCGCCAGCAGCTTGGAACCAGCGAGCTCCTACAATGAGCAGTTCTTC
>TRBD2|.|TRBJ2-7|TRBV4-3
CASSQERASGYEQYF
TGCGCCAGCAGCCAAGAGAGGGCTAGCGGCTACGAGCAGTACTTC
>TRBD1|.|TRBJ2-2|TRBV7-2
CASSFGTGGRRELFF
TGTGCCAGCAGCTTTGGGACAGGGGGAAGGAGGGAGCTGTTTTTT
>TRBD2|.|TRBJ2-3|TRBV10-3
CATDSGNTDTQYF
TGTGCCACCGATAGCGGGAACACAGATACGCAGTATTTT
>.|few|TRBJ1-1|TRBV2
CASRENSEAFF
TGTGCCAGCAGGGAAAACAGTGAAGCTTTCTTT
>.|once|TRBJ1-1|TRBV14
CASSQGTWPMNTEAFF
TGTGCCAGCAGCCAAGGGACATGGCCCATGAACACTGAAGCTTTCTTT
>.|once|TRBJ2-2|TRBV21-1
CASSKRLHTGELFF
TGTGCCAGCAGCAAACGACTTCACACCGGGGAGCTGTTTTTT
>TRBD1|.|TRBJ2-7|TRBV27
CASRQGVFYEQYF
TGTGCCAGTCGACAGGGAGTTTTTTACGAGCAGTACTTC
>TRBD1|.|TRBJ2-5|TRBV18
CASSRDRGVQETQYF
TGTGCCAGCTCACGGGACAGGGGTGTGCAAGAGACCCAGTACTTC
>.|.|TRBJ2-5|TRBV4-1
CASSPRGDTQETQYF
TGCGCCAGCAGCCCCCGGGGTGACACTCAAGAGACCCAGTACTTC
>TRBD2|.|TRBJ2-1|TRBV19
CASSIRASGRGQFF
TGTGCCAGTAGTATAAGGGCTAGCGGGAGGGGGCAGTTCTTC
>TRBD2|.|TRBJ2-7|TRBV6-5
CASSTGTSSPEQYF
TGTGCCAGCAGTACGGGGACTAGCTCCCCCGAGCAGTACTTC
>TRBD2|.|TRBJ2-1|TRBV7-9
CASSTWTSGISYNEQFF
TGTGCCAGCAGCACCTGGACTAGCGGGATCTCCTACAATGAGCAGTTCTTC
>TRBD2|.|TRBJ2-4|TRBV5-1
CASSLSGGLAGDIQYF
TGCGCCAGCAGCTTGTCCGGCGGACTAGCGGGAGACATTCAGTACTTC
>TRBD2|.|TRBJ2-7|TRBV6-5
CASSYLSSGNEQYF
TGTGCCAGCAGTTACTTATCTAGCGGGAACGAGCAGTACTTC
>.|.|TRBJ2-7|TRBV9
CASSVGAGSSYEQYF
TGTGCCAGCAGCGTAGGAGCAGGGTCGAGCTACGAGCAGTACTTC
>.|.|TRBJ1-3|TRBV29-1
CSVVNSGNTIYF
TGCAGCGTTGTAAACTCTGGAAACACCATATATTTT
>.|.|TRBJ2-5|TRBV9
CASSVGPQLQETQYF
TGTGCCAGCAGCGTAGGTCCCCAGTTACAAGAGACCCAGTACTTC
>TRBD1|.|TRBJ1-4|TRBV4-2
CASSRENRGNREKLFF
TGTGCCAGCAGCCGGGAAAACAGGGGGAATCGTGAAAAACTGTTTTTT
>TRBD1|.|TRBJ1-6|TRBV28
CASSSLTGGAVFSSPLHF
TGTGCCAGCAGTTCCCTCACAGGGGGCGCCGTATTTAGTTCACCCCTCCACTTT
>TRBD1|.|TRBJ2-7|TRBV4-1
CASSQEDGTGQVFEQYF
TGCGCCAGCAGCCAAGAGGACGGGACAGGGCAGGTCTTCGAGCAGTACTTC
>TRBD1|.|TRBJ1-2|TRBV27
CASSSGGYYGYTF
TGTGCCAGCAGTTCAGGGGGTTACTATGGCTACACCTTC
>.|.|TRBJ2-7|TRBV6-6
CASRRGSSYEQYF
TGTGCCAGCAGGCGGGGCTCCTCCTACGAGCAGTACTTC
>TRBD2|.|TRBJ2-1|TRBV27
CASSLLGTIEYEQFF
TGTGCCAGCAGTTTATTGGGGACTATCGAGTATGAGCAGTTCTTC
>TRBD1|once|TRBJ1-5|TRBV7-2
CASSLQGGWQPQHF
TGTGCCAGCAGCTTACAGGGGGGCTGGCAGCCCCAGCATTTT
>.|.|TRBJ2-5|TRBV28
CASTPGGGQLETQYF
TGTGCCAGCACCCCCGGCGGGGGCCAATTAGAGACCCAGTACTTC
>.|.|TRBJ1-4|TRBV28
CASRLTEAYEKLFF
TGTGCCAGCAGATTAACAGAAGCCTATGAAAAACTGTTTTTT
>TRBD2|.|TRBJ2-1|TRBV29-1
CSVAGLAGVGQFF
TGCAGCGTTGCGGGACTAGCGGGAGTTGGGCAGTTCTTC
>.|.|TRBJ2-7|TRBV27
CASRSLMTTPYEQYF
TGTGCCAGCAGATCCTTAATGACAACCCCCTACGAGCAGTACTTC
>TRBD2|.|TRBJ2-3|TRBV13
CASSFRGTSGRNFGDTQYF
TGTGCCAGCAGCTTTAGGGGGACTAGCGGGAGGAATTTTGGAGATACGCAGTATTTT
>.|.|TRBJ2-5|TRBV11-2
CASSVLQGTQYF
TGTGCCAGCAGCGTCCTCCAGGGGACCCAGTACTTC
>TRBD1|.|TRBJ2-5|TRBV9
CASSGRDRDFETQYF
TGTGCCAGCAGCGGTAGGGACAGGGACTTCGAGACCCAGTACTTC
>TRBD2|.|TRBJ2-1|TRBV9
CASSGRTGLAGINEQFF
TGTGCCAGCAGCGGACGGACGGGACTAGCGGGAATTAATGAGCAGTTCTTC
>.|.|TRBJ1-1|TRBV27
CASHLIGGGPNTEAFF
TGTGCCAGCCACCTGATAGGCGGAGGTCCGAACACTGAAGCTTTCTTT
>.|.|TRBJ1-5|TRBV6-6
CASTKGGVNRPQHF
TGTGCCAGTACCAAGGGGGGGGTGAATCGGCCCCAGCATTTT
>TRBD1|.|TRBJ1-1|TRBV19
CASLRPRAEGARNTEAFF
TGTGCCAGTCTTCGTCCGAGGGCGGAGGGGGCCCGGAACACTGAAGCTTTCTTT
>TRBD1|.|TRBJ2-3|TRBV11-3
CASSFNRGMGADTQYF
TGTGCCAGCAGCTTCAACAGGGGAATGGGAGCAGATACGCAGTATTTT